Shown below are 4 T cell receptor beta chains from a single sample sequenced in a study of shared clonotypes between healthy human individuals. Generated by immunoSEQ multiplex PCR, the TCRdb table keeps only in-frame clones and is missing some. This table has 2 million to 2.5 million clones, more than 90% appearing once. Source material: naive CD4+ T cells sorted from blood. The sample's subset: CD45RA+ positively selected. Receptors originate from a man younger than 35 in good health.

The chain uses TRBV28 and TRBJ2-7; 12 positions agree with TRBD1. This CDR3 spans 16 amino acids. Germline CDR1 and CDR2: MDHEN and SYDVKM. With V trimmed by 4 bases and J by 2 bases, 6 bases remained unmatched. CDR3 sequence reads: CASSSTGTGGAYEQYF. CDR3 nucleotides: TGTGCCAGCAGTTCCACCGGGACAGGGGGCGCCTACGAGCAGTACTTC.

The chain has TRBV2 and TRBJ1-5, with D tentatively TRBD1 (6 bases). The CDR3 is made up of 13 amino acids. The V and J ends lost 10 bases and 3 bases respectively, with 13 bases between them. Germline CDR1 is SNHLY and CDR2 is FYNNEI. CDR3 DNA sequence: TGTGCCATGCGCCGGGGGCTCAATCAGCCCCAGCATTTT. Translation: CAMRRGLNQPQHF.

The CDR3 region has the DNA TGTGCCAGTAGTAACGGACAGGGATCCTCCTATGGCTACACCTTC. Translating it yields CASSNGQGSSYGYTF. This chain joins TRBV19 and TRBJ1-2; 8 bases agree with TRBD1. Per the germline V gene, CDR1 is LNHDA and CDR2 is SQIVND (reference sequence). The CDR3 covers 15 residues. The V and J ends lost 4 bases and 4 bases, in that order; junction bases with no gene match: 8. The whole variable domain, remainder taken from reference TRBV19 and TRBJ1-2, is DGGITQSPKYLFRKEGQNVTLSCEQNLNHDAMYWYRQDPGQGLRLIYYSQIVNDFQKGDIAEGYSVSREKKESFPLTVTSAQKNPTAFYLCASSNGQGSSYGYTFGSGTRLTVV.

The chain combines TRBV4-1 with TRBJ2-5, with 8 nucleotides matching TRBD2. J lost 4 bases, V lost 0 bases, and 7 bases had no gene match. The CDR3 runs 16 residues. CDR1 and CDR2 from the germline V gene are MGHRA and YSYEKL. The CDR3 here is CASSQDGTSRSETQYF. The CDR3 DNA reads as TGCGCCAGCAGCCAAGACGGGACTAGTAGGTCAGAGACCCAGTACTTC.